These 30 T cell receptor beta chains came from one sample sequenced in a study of regulatory T cells in long-lasting Graves disease. Combining iRepertoire HTBI primers with Arm-PCR of CDR3 regions, the authors built TCR beta libraries. Via MiXCR, TCRdb re-called the multiplex PCR reads, giving one row per CDR3 protein. The repertoire includes about 620,000 distinct CDR3 sequences, approximately 15% of them detected once, and about 20% sits in the top ten. Stated time point: newly diagnosed GD, antithyroid drugs for less than 3 months. PBMCs were the source of the RNA used for TCR sequencing. This sample was shared with a second study, whose subject was T cells in Graves' hyperthyroidism and ophthalmopathy.

The specimen was peripheral blood mononuclear cells (PBMCs), collected at new diagnosis, from a patient treated with antithyroid drugs. The receptors shown here come from a woman in her twenties or thirties with Graves disease.

This clonotype was seen ten or more times. The chain couples TRBV20-1 to TRBJ2-7; 8 bases are shared with TRBD2. V gave up 0 bases and J gave up 2 bases; unmatched junction bases: 6. Germline lookup yields CDR1 DFQATT and CDR2 SNEGSKA (reference sequence). CDR3 length equals 15 residues. CDR3 coding DNA: TGCAGTGCTAGAGACGGAGCGGGGGCGGCCTACGAGCAGTACTTC. Translation gives CSARDGAGAAYEQYF.

This clonotype has a count of ten or more. V usage is TRBV27 and J usage is TRBJ2-1, with D possibly TRBD1 on 6 matching bases. The CDR3 extends over 16 amino acids. V shed 5 bases and J shed 3 bases, with 17 bases lying between them. Germline assignment: CDR1 MNHEY and CDR2 SMNVEV (reference sequence). DNA for the CDR3: TGTGCCAGCAGTGGTACAGGGTTCCTCCTCTACAATGAGCAGTTCTTC. Translation gives CASSGTGFLLYNEQFF.

V and J are TRBV29-1 and TRBJ1-2, with TRBD1 as a possible D gene (5 bases). V lost 0 bases and J lost 7, with 9 bases in between. The CDR3 contains 12 residues. The V gene's germline CDR1 is SQVTM and CDR2 ANQGSEA. The DNA for the CDR3 is TGCAGCGTTGAAGATCGGGGGGGTGGCTACACCTTC. Translation: CSVEDRGGGYTF.

At least ten counts were recorded for this clonotype. The V and J genes are TRBV7-2 and TRBJ2-3; 11 nucleotides agree with TRBD2. Germline-derived CDR1 and CDR2 are SGHTA and FQGNSA. The V gene end was trimmed by 3 bases and the J gene end by 0 bases; junction bases not matched to a gene: 8. The CDR3 is 18 amino acids. The CDR3 reads CASSLTSGMSTSTDTQYF. In DNA form, the CDR3 reads TGTGCCAGCAGCTTGACTAGCGGGATGTCGACTAGCACAGATACGCAGTATTTT.

This clonotype has just a few counts. The chain recombines TRBV7-2 with TRBJ1-4, with TRBD1 matching over 9 bases. This CDR3 contains 15 residues. From germline, CDR1 is SGHTA and CDR2 FQGNSA. Trimming cost V 5 bases and J 8 bases; bases outside gene matches: 9. The CDR3 sequence is CASSQTGGWYEKLFF. In DNA form, the CDR3 reads TGTGCCAGCAGCCAGACAGGGGGGTGGTACGAAAAACTGTTTTTT.

This rearrangement joins TRBV5-1 to TRBJ1-3, with a weak D call TRBD1 (5 bases). CDR3 size: 17 residues. Germline V gene data show CDR1 as SGHRS and CDR2 as YFSETQ. Trimming removed 4 bases from V and 0 bases from J, with 17 bases in between. The CDR3 spells CASSPATGASSGNTIYF. The CDR3 coding sequence is TGCGCCAGCAGCCCCGCAACAGGCGCCTCCTCTGGAAACACCATATATTTT.

The chain couples TRBV5-5 to TRBJ2-2, with 10 bases aligning to TRBD1. The germline V gene encodes CDR1 SGHKS and CDR2 YYEKEE (reference sequence). The junction had 5 bases not matched to a gene; V was cut back by 5 bases and J by 4 bases. There are 15 residues in the CDR3. CDR3 protein: CASRTGQGITGELFF. DNA of the CDR3: TGTGCCAGCAGAACGGGACAGGGGATCACCGGGGAGCTGTTTTTT.

The chain joins TRBV4-1 to TRBJ2-5; 13 nucleotides line up with TRBD2. The length of the CDR3 is 16 residues. The germline V gene encodes CDR1 MGHRA and CDR2 YSYEKL. Unmatched junction bases numbered 8, after V lost 3 bases and J lost 7 bases. DNA of the CDR3: TGCGCCAGCAGCCAGGGGTGGACTAGCGGGAGTGTGACCCAGTACTTC. This translates into CASSQGWTSGSVTQYF.

This rearrangement joins TRBV20-1 to TRBJ2-3; the match to TRBD1 covers 9 bases. Germline V CDR1 and CDR2: DFQATT, SNEGSKA (reference sequence). The CDR3 runs to 18 residues. The J segment lost 1 base and the V segment lost 3 bases, leaving 14 bases of the junction unmatched. The CDR3 DNA sequence: TGCAGTGCTAGGACAGGGGGAGTTGCGGGAGTGGGCACAGATACGCAGTATTTT. Encoded protein: CSARTGGVAGVGTDTQYF.

This clonotype was counted at least ten times. The chain has TRBV27 and TRBJ2-1; D may be TRBD1 or TRBD2 (5 bases each). Trimming left V 5 bases short and J 4 bases short, with 9 bases between. Looked up from germline, CDR1 is MNHEY and CDR2 is SMNVEV (reference sequence). CDR3 size: 13 residues. The CDR3 bases are TGTGCCAGCAGTCCGGGACCATACAATGAGCAGTTCTTC. Protein product: CASSPGPYNEQFF.

Concerning this clonotype: This may arise from a read error, as a much more abundant clone is one base away. Because it lacks the conserved phenylalanine or tryptophan at the end, this CDR3 is likely a read error. The chain links TRBV15 to TRBJ1-1, with D tentatively TRBD1 (5 bases). V gave up 9 bases and J gave up 4 bases, with 18 bases separating them. Per germline, CDR1 LNHNV and CDR2 YYDKDF (reference sequence). The CDR3 is 14 amino acids. CDR3 nucleotides: TGTGCCACTACTAACTTTGGGGGAAGCACTGAAGCTTTCCTT. Translation gives CATTNFGGSTEAFL.

In this sample, this clonotype turned up once. The chain couples TRBV12-3 or TRBV12-4 to TRBJ1-2, with D unresolved. Trimming shortened V by 5 bases and J by 4 bases, and 26 bases separated the two germline ends. The CDR3 is made up of 18 amino acids. In nucleotides, the CDR3 is TGTGCCAGCAGTGAAGCGTATTCTTACGGGCCGACCTCCTATGGCTACACCTTC. It codes for CASSEAYSYGPTSYGYTF.

This clonotype has a handful of counts. The rearrangement joins TRBV14 to TRBJ1-2; D perhaps matches TRBD1 (6 bases). V lost 6 bases, J lost 8 bases, and 19 bases lay in between. This CDR3 contains 14 residues. Germline CDR1 is SGHDN and CDR2 is FVKESK. CDR3: CASRVQGATAGYTF. CDR3 in DNA: TGTGCCAGCAGAGTACAGGGCGCGACCGCGGGCTACACCTTC.

The chain couples TRBV9 to TRBJ2-7, with D unclear. Trimming removed 1 base at V and 2 bases at J, with 10 bases between. Germline values: CDR1 SGDLS, CDR2 YYNGEE. The CDR3 spans 14 residues. The CDR3 loop is CASSVLPDPYEQYF. The CDR3 bases are TGTGCCAGCAGCGTACTTCCGGACCCCTACGAGCAGTACTTC. Combining the CDR3 with reference TRBV9 and TRBJ2-7 gives the whole variable domain DSGVTQTPKHLITATGQRVTLRCSPRSGDLSVYWYQQSLDQGLQFLIQYYNGEERAKGNILERFSAQQFPDLHSELNLSSLELGDSALYFCASSVLPDPYEQYFGPGTRLTVT.

This clonotype was counted a few times. The rearrangement joins TRBV4-1 to TRBJ2-1; maybe TRBD2 (5 bases). The CDR3 is 13 residues long. Trimming pared 1 base from V and 8 bases from J, leaving 9 bases between. The germline V gene encodes CDR1 MGHRA and CDR2 YSYEKL. CDR3 coding DNA: TGCGCCAGCAGCCAAGTTCGTAGCGATGAGCAGTTCTTC. Amino acid sequence: CASSQVRSDEQFF.

This clonotype has more than one count but fewer than ten. The rearrangement joins TRBV11-1 to TRBJ2-2; the D is unclear. The CDR3 runs to 16 residues. Germline V gene lookup returns CDR1 SGHAT and CDR2 FQDESV (reference sequence). The V end was cut by 4 bases, the J end by 0 bases, with 12 bases between. CDR3: CASSSWTATNTGELFF. The DNA of the CDR3 is TGTGCCAGCAGCTCCTGGACCGCTACGAACACCGGGGAGCTGTTTTTT. The full variable domain, with the rest looked up from reference TRBV11-1 and TRBJ2-2, is EAEVAQSPRYKITEKSQAVAFWCDPISGHATLYWYRQILGQGPELLVQFQDESVVDDSQLPKDRFSAERLKGVDSTLKIQPAELGDSAMYLCASSSWTATNTGELFFGEGSRLTVL.

The J gene is TRBJ1-2, the V gene TRBV28; 10 bases are a match to TRBD1. Germline V gives CDR1 MDHEN, CDR2 SYDVKM. J lost 2 bases, V lost 4 bases, and 10 bases had no gene match. CDR3 length: 17 amino acids. The DNA of the CDR3 is TGTGCCAGCAGTTCCTTGACAGGGGGCCTACTGAACTATGGCTACACCTTC. It encodes CASSSLTGGLLNYGYTF.

Many counts were recorded for this clonotype. J is TRBJ1-1 and V is TRBV19; 11 bases are shared with TRBD1. The CDR3 length is 18 residues. Germline loops: CDR1 LNHDA, CDR2 SQIVND (reference sequence). V trimming: 0 bases; J trimming: 4 bases; junction bases outside the gene matches: 10. CDR3 nucleotide sequence: TGTGCCAGTAGTATAGACCCGTCCGGGACAGGGGGACGCACTGAAGCTTTCTTT. It specifies CASSIDPSGTGGRTEAFF. Full variable domain (rest looked up from reference TRBV19 and TRBJ1-1): DGGITQSPKYLFRKEGQNVTLSCEQNLNHDAMYWYRQDPGQGLRLIYYSQIVNDFQKGDIAEGYSVSREKKESFPLTVTSAQKNPTAFYLCASSIDPSGTGGRTEAFFGQGTRLTVV.

There are many counts of this clonotype. This chain uses TRBV18 with TRBJ2-1; 7 bases are shared with TRBD2. Germline V gives CDR1 KGHSH, CDR2 LQKENI. With 0 bases clipped from V and 7 bases from J, the junction kept 9 bases outside the gene matches. The CDR3 sequence is 16 residues long. The chain's CDR3 is CASSPPRAGAGNEQFF. The DNA of the CDR3 is TGTGCCAGCTCACCACCGAGGGCGGGAGCGGGAAATGAGCAGTTCTTC. Supplemented by reference TRBV18 and TRBJ2-1, the full variable domain reads NAGVMQNPRHLVRRRGQEARLRCSPMKGHSHVYWYRQLPEEGLKFMVYLQKENIIDESGMPKERFSAEFPKEGPSILRIQQVVRGDSAAYFCASSPPRAGAGNEQFFGPGTRLTVL.

On this clonotype: Possible read error: a much larger clone is one base away. V and J are TRBV11-1 and TRBJ2-7, with D perhaps assigned TRBD1 or TRBD2 (5 bases each). Germline lookup yields CDR1 SGHAT and CDR2 FQDESV (reference sequence). This CDR3 is built from 13 residues. CDR3 nucleotides: TGTGCCAGCAGCTTAGTGAGGGACCACGAGCATTACTTC. Encoded protein: CASSLVRDHEHYF.

This clonotype was picked up many times. V usage is TRBV12-3 or TRBV12-4 and J usage is TRBJ2-3; D is possibly TRBD2 (5 bases). This CDR3 has 15 amino acids. V gave up 6 bases and J gave up 2 bases, with 15 bases separating them. The CDR3 reads CASSPRTGITDTQYF. The CDR3 bases are TGTGCCAGCAGCCCCAGGACTGGGATCACAGATACGCAGTATTTT.

There are a few counts of this clonotype. CDR3 amino acids: CATSDSSNTEAFF. The CDR3 DNA follows: TGTGCCACCAGTGATTCGAGTAACACTGAAGCTTTCTTT. The chain joins TRBV24-1 to TRBJ1-1; D call uncertain. Trimming shortened V by 2 bases and J by 2 bases, and 5 bases separated the two germline ends. This CDR3 has 13 amino acids. Per the germline V gene, CDR1 is KGHDR and CDR2 is SFDVKD.

The CDR3 coding sequence is TGTGCCAGCAGTTCGAGGAGCGGGGACGCGAACACTGAAGCTTTCTTT. Protein: CASSSRSGDANTEAFF. The chain is built from TRBV25-1 and TRBJ1-1; TRBD1 might be the D (5 bases). V gave up 5 bases and J gave up 1 base, with 17 bases separating them. From germline, CDR1 is MGHDK and CDR2 SYGVNS. The CDR3 loop spans 16 amino acids.

The V call is TRBV24-1, the J call TRBJ1-3; maybe TRBD1 (5 bases). V gave up 7 bases and J gave up 1 base, with 19 bases separating them. Looked up from germline, CDR1 is KGHDR and CDR2 is SFDVKD. This CDR3 region has 17 residues. CDR3: CATSGGDGKASGNTIYF. CDR3 coding DNA: TGTGCCACCAGCGGGGGGGATGGAAAGGCATCTGGAAACACCATATATTTT.

Ten or more counts support this clonotype. V is TRBV20-1 and J is TRBJ2-5, with unresolved D. This CDR3 is 10 amino acids long. Germline-derived CDR1 and CDR2 are DFQATT and SNEGSKA (reference sequence). Between the trimmed V and J ends, which lost 6 bases and 5 bases, there was a span of 7 bases. CDR3 in DNA: TGCAGTGCGACGAGGGAGACCCAGTACTTC. Its translation is CSATRETQYF.

The gene calls are TRBV24-1 and TRBJ2-1, with 7 bases matching TRBD2. This CDR3 has 15 amino acids. Germline V gene sequence: CDR1 KGHDR, CDR2 SFDVKD. Losses at the gene ends were 1 base for V and 3 bases for J; bases not matched to a gene: 2. CDR3 coding DNA: TGTGCCACCAGTGATTTCAGCGGGAACTACAATGAGCAGTTCTTC. Translation: CATSDFSGNYNEQFF.

This clonotype has at least ten counts. CDR3 bases: TGTGCCAGCAGCCGGAAGGGACAGGATGGAGGTGGCTACACCTTC. Its protein product is CASSRKGQDGGGYTF. The chain has TRBV7-2 and TRBJ1-2, with 8 bases identical to TRBD1. The CDR3 has 15 residues. Germline V gene lookup returns CDR1 SGHTA and CDR2 FQGNSA. V shed 5 bases, J shed 7 bases, and the junction held 12 bases outside the gene matches.

J is TRBJ2-7 and V is TRBV2, with D unresolved. With 4 bases removed from V and 2 bases from J, the gap between germline ends came to 12 bases. Per germline, CDR1 SNHLY and CDR2 FYNNEI. The CDR3 is made up of 14 amino acids. This chain's CDR3 is CASSGATETYEQYF. The CDR3 nucleotides read TGTGCCAGCAGTGGAGCGACCGAGACCTACGAGCAGTACTTC.

Points on this clonotype: Compared with germline, one end of the junction differs, possibly owing to a read error. The chain is built from TRBV7-7 and TRBJ2-5, with D possibly matching TRBD2 (6 bases). Germline V lookup: CDR1 SSHAT, CDR2 FNYEAQ (reference sequence). The length of the CDR3 is 15 residues. CDR3 coding DNA: TGTGCTAGCAGCTTATCGCGGGGCCTCGAGGAGACCCAGTACTTC. Translated: CASSLSRGLEETQYF.

Only a few counts were recorded for this clonotype. The chain is built from TRBV5-1 and TRBJ1-3; D is possibly TRBD1 (6 bases). V lost 2 bases to trimming and J lost 2 bases, with 11 bases between them. CDR1 is SGHRS and CDR2 is YFSETQ in the germline V gene. This CDR3 contains 15 residues. This CDR3 reads CASSFLQGPGNTIYF. The CDR3 DNA is TGCGCCAGCAGCTTTTTACAGGGACCTGGAAACACCATATATTTT. Variable domain in full (rest from reference TRBV5-1 and TRBJ1-3): KAGVTQTPRYLIKTRGQQVTLSCSPISGHRSVSWYQQTPGQGLQFLFEYFSETQRNKGNFPGRFSGRQFSNSRSEMNVSTLELGDSALYLCASSFLQGPGNTIYFGEGSWLTVV.